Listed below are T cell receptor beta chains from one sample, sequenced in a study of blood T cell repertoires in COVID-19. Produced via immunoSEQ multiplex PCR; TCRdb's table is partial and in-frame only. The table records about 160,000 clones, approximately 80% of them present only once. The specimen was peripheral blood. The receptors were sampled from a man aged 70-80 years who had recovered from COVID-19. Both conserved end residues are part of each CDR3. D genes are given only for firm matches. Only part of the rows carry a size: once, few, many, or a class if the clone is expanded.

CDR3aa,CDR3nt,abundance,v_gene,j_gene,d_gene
CASSTDRAEDTQYF,TGCGCCAGCAGCACGGACAGGGCCGAAGATACGCAGTATTTT,.,TRBV5-1,TRBJ2-3,TRBD1
CASSIDADYTDTQYF,TGTGCCAGTAGTATAGACGCCGACTACACAGATACGCAGTATTTT,once,TRBV19,TRBJ2-3,.
CASSPGQGVYNEQFF,TGTGCCAGCAGTCCGGGACAGGGAGTATACAATGAGCAGTTCTTC,.,TRBV28,TRBJ2-1,TRBD1
CASSTGANYGYTF,TGTGCCAGCAGCACGGGAGCTAACTATGGCTACACCTTC,.,TRBV7-2,TRBJ1-2,.
CASSPTRLADYNEQFF,TGTGCCAGCAGCCCGACTAGACTAGCGGATTACAATGAGCAGTTCTTC,.,TRBV7-3,TRBJ2-1,TRBD2
CASSATYEQYF,TGTGCCAGCAGTGCAACTTACGAGCAGTACTTC,.,TRBV2,TRBJ2-7,.
CASIPGTRKDTQYF,TGTGCCAGCATACCCGGGACTAGAAAAGATACGCAGTATTTT,once,TRBV6-5,TRBJ2-3,TRBD2
CASSRGRDRGPYNEQFF,TGTGCCAGCAGCCGGGGCCGTGACAGGGGGCCATACAATGAGCAGTTCTTC,.,TRBV3-1/TRBV3-2,TRBJ2-1,TRBD1
CAISTTTGDTQYF,TGTGCCATCAGCACTACTACCGGAGATACGCAGTATTTT,.,TRBV10-3,TRBJ2-3,.
CASSPTPTYYNEQFF,TGTGCCAGCTCACCGACACCAACGTATTACAATGAGCAGTTCTTC,.,TRBV18,TRBJ2-1,.
CASSRSREGSYEQYF,TGTGCCAGCAGCCGTTCCCGGGAGGGTTCCTACGAGCAGTACTTC,.,TRBV9,TRBJ2-7,TRBD2
CSASLRDSLGNTGELFF,TGCAGTGCTAGTTTAAGGGACAGCCTCGGGAACACCGGGGAGCTGTTTTTT,.,TRBV20-1,TRBJ2-2,TRBD1
CASSIGGNTEAFF,TGTGCCAGTAGTATCGGGGGGAACACTGAAGCTTTCTTT,.,TRBV19,TRBJ1-1,.
CASSLAGTSGHNEQFF,TGTGCCAGCAGCTTAGCCGGGACTAGCGGACACAATGAGCAGTTCTTC,once,TRBV7-2,TRBJ2-1,TRBD2
CASSTRPGTSGQETQYF,TGTGCCAGCAGCACGCGCCCCGGGACTAGCGGCCAAGAGACCCAGTACTTC,.,TRBV9,TRBJ2-5,TRBD2
CASSVYYEQYF,TGTGCCAGCAGTGTCTACTACGAGCAGTACTTC,.,TRBV25-1,TRBJ2-7,.
CASSDPGLAGGYTGELFF,TGTGCCAGCAGTGATCCTGGACTAGCGGGAGGGTACACCGGGGAGCTGTTTTTT,.,TRBV2,TRBJ2-2,TRBD2
CASSLDLSGQVEHF,TGTGCCAGCAGCTTAGACCTCTCCGGACAGGTGGAGCACTTC,once,TRBV7-2,TRBJ2-4,TRBD1
CASSSTPKDTQYF,TGTGCCAGCAGCTCCACTCCGAAGGATACGCAGTATTTT,.,TRBV5-4,TRBJ2-3,.
CSVEPSRGLAGCPEQYF,TGCAGCGTTGAACCCTCAAGGGGACTAGCGGGCTGCCCCGAGCAGTACTTC,.,TRBV29-1,TRBJ2-7,TRBD2
CASSPSDSAYGYTF,TGTGCCAGCTCACCATCGGACAGCGCCTATGGCTACACCTTC,once,TRBV18,TRBJ1-2,.
CASSGRARDTQYF,TGTGCCAGTAGCGGGAGGGCCAGAGATACGCAGTATTTT,.,TRBV19,TRBJ2-3,TRBD2